This T cell receptor beta chain was recorded in a study of T-cell memory formation after mild COVID-19. Using its own MiXCR run on the 5' RACE reads, TCRdb lists one record per CDR3 protein. The table lists more than 150,000 distinct CDR3 sequences, under 20% of them singletons. In germline, CDR1 is MNHEY, CDR2 SVGEGT. The CDR3 totals 14 residues. Trimming removed 4 bases at V and 8 bases at J, with 16 bases between. This sequence joins TRBV6-2 or TRBV6-3 and TRBJ2-3; no clear D gene. This TCR came from a man younger than 30 who had mild COVID-19 (a few samples of this study predate the infection). Cell type and time point are not known. Sequencing used PBMCs or a T cell subset sorted from them (not recorded which). In DNA, the CDR3 is TGTGCCAGCAGTTTCCCGACTGGGCCGGGTACGCAGTATTTT. This sequence encodes CASSFPTGPGTQYF.